This T cell receptor beta chain was captured by sequencing in a study of glioma-infiltrating T cells. TCR alpha and beta CDR3 regions were amplified from RNA using iRepertoire nested multiplex PCR. One entry per CDR3 protein, called by TCRdb with MiXCR from the multiplex PCR reads. The data hold 150,000 or so distinct CDR3 sequences, with roughly 43% observed a single time. This clonotype appeared a few times. This CDR3 is 12 amino acids long. Trimming stripped 6 bases from V and 6 bases from J, with 9 bases between. The clonotype comes from a human donor with low-grade glioma or glioblastoma, undergoing nonglioma brain surgery, or in good health (not recorded which). The V gene is TRBV12-3 or TRBV12-4, the J gene TRBJ1-5; possibly TRBD1 for D (6 bases). Sequences were obtained from glioma tissue, nonneoplastic brain tissue, or PBMCs (not recorded which). The DNA of the CDR3 is TGTGCCAGCAGACAGGGTTTTCAGCCCCAGCATTTT. This encodes CASRQGFQPQHF.